This T cell receptor (beta chain) was profiled in a study of shared clonotypes between healthy human individuals. Naive CD8 cells comprised CD45RO-negative, CCR7-positively selected cells, excluding terminally differentiated effector memory CD45RA+ cells. Repertoires were generated with immunoSEQ multiplex PCR, while TCRdb's copy carries only in-frame clones and drops some. The table includes about 590,000 clones, 95% to 96% detected once. This sequence was found in a woman aged 25 to 39 in good health. The material sequenced was naive CD8+ T cells sorted from blood.

The CDR3 loop is CASSLEGTVANYGYTF. The DNA of the CDR3 is TGTGCCAGCAGCTTAGAAGGAACGGTAGCTAACTATGGCTACACCTTC. V and J are TRBV11-2 and TRBJ1-2; D not certain. This CDR3 region has 16 residues. The V end lost 0 bases, the J end lost 0 bases, and 11 bases lay between the germline ends. CDR1 and CDR2 (germline): SGHAT, FQNNGV.